The entry below gives a single T cell receptor beta chain sequence along with its context. Its specificity is unknown. Through 5' RACE with UMI labels, the TRB cDNA libraries were prepared. TCRdb reprocessed the 5' RACE reads and stores each CDR3 protein as one record, lacking DNA. The table for this sample gives approximately 59,000 distinct CDR3 sequences. This specimen comes from a study of CXCR3-negative and CXCR3-positive naive CD8 T cells. The CDR3 spans 18 residues. In germline, CDR1 is LGHNA, CDR2 YSLEER. General study points: Researchers report that CXCR3-positive naive cells carry more hydrophobic TRB CDR3s than CXCR3-negative naive cells. Whereas memory cells differed, naive CXCR3-negative and CXCR3-positive cells shared similar TRBV-TRBJ usage. Each naive subset displayed comparably high diversity, whereas memory CD8+ cells displayed much lower diversity.

Every CD8+ T cell subset underwent triplicate sorting at some 300,000 cells apiece. A CD45RO-CCR7+CD27+CD95- profile was what naive CD8+ T cells displayed. This rearrangement joins TRBV4-3 to TRBJ2-7; with no DNA, the TCRdb D assignment of TRBD1 cannot be verified. The sequenced material came from naive CXCR3+ CD8+ T cells from blood. Stated subset: CD45RO-CCR7+CD27+CD95- naive CD8+ T cells expressing CXCR3 (TNR3+). This sequence originates from a human donor in good health. Some clones in this sample may be carry-over from other donors' samples. This chain's CDR3 is CASSQDQSGRGHSYEQYF.